This T cell receptor beta chain was found in a study of shared clonotypes between healthy human individuals. This CDR3 has 11 residues. Germline CDR1 reads DFQATT; CDR2 reads SNEGSKA (reference sequence). V gave up 6 bases and J gave up 5 bases, with 11 bases separating them. TCRdb keeps only in-frame clones here, not all; method: immunoSEQ multiplex PCR. The profile shows 980,000 or so clones, around 80% of them singletons. Study findings and constraints: Richness estimates generally favored naive over memory subsets.

Remarks on this clone: Its antigen is still unknown.

V usage is TRBV20-1 and J usage is TRBJ2-7; a possible D gene is TRBD1 (6 bases). Sequencing was performed on memory CD4+ T cells sorted from blood. Documented subset: CD45RA-negative fraction. This sequence was found in a man aged 18-30 years in good health. The CDR3 loop is CSAEGHDEQYF. The CDR3 DNA reads as TGCAGTGCAGAGGGACATGACGAGCAGTACTTC.